The 26 T cell receptor beta chains listed next were all sequenced from one sample in a study of cytomegalovirus exposure and HLA in healthy donors. PCR employed 60 Vbeta and 13 Jbeta primers. Assay used: immunoSEQ multiplex PCR; TCRdb lists only in-frame clones, some missing. Of approximately 78,000 clones in the sample, 65% to 70% were seen once. The sequenced sample consisted of PBMCs. The receptors originated from a man aged 35-49 years in good health and CMV-seropositive.

A few counts support this clone. V is TRBV10-3 and J is TRBJ2-3; 7 positions match TRBD2. Trimming at V came to 0 bases and at J to 2 bases, leaving 5 bases not matched to a gene. Per the germline V gene, CDR1 is ENHRY and CDR2 is SYGVKD. This CDR3 has 16 amino acids. CDR3 region: CAISESVGGNTDTQYF. The CDR3 bases are TGTGCCATCAGTGAGTCTGTGGGGGGGAACACAGATACGCAGTATTTT.

This clone was counted a few times. V gene TRBV30 combines with J gene TRBJ2-2; D is possibly TRBD1 (5 bases). This CDR3 is built from 13 residues. Germline-derived CDR1 and CDR2 are GTSNPN and SVGIG (reference sequence). Between the trimmed V and J ends, which lost 0 bases and 7 bases, there was a span of 9 bases. The CDR3 bases are TGTGCCTGGAGTGTACAGGTGGGCGGGGAGCTGTTTTTT. Translation: CAWSVQVGGELFF.

This clone showed up just once. V and J are TRBV29-1 and TRBJ2-2; tentative D call: TRBD2 (6 bases). The CDR3 spans 14 residues. The germline V and J ends were trimmed by 0 bases and 10 bases, with 15 bases remaining between them. Germline CDR1 is SQVTM and CDR2 is ANQGSEA. The CDR3 DNA follows: TGCAGCGTTGAAGACCCCGGGACTCAGGTGGAGCTGTTTTTT. It yields the protein CSVEDPGTQVELFF.

V usage is TRBV6-6 and J usage is TRBJ1-1; 9 positions match TRBD1. CDR3 length: 13 residues. Trimming cost V 4 bases and J 5 bases; bases outside gene matches: 2. Germline CDR1 and CDR2: MNHNY and SVGAGI (reference sequence). The CDR3 reads CASSSQGATEAFF. In nucleotides, the CDR3 is TGTGCCAGCAGTTCACAGGGGGCGACTGAAGCTTTCTTT.

The chain links TRBV10-3 to TRBJ2-1; no firm D call. The CDR3 loop spans 12 amino acids. Trimming pared 0 bases from V and 9 bases from J, leaving 6 bases between. Germline lookup yields CDR1 ENHRY and CDR2 SYGVKD. The CDR3, as DNA: TGTGCCATCAGTGAGTCGAGAATTGAGCAGTTCTTC. This translates into CAISESRIEQFF.

The chain joins TRBV5-8 to TRBJ2-7, with TRBD1 as a possible D gene (6 bases). The germline V gene has CDR1 SGHTS and CDR2 YDEGEE. There are 13 residues in the CDR3. The germline V and J ends were trimmed by 5 bases and 6 bases, with 15 bases remaining between them. For the CDR3, the DNA is TGTGCCAGCAGTTCGGACAGCTCTTCCGAGCAGTACTTC. Protein sequence: CASSSDSSSEQYF.

The rearrangement uses TRBV2 and TRBJ1-3; the match to TRBD1 covers 9 bases. Germline CDR1 is SNHLY and CDR2 is FYNNEI. V trimming: 6 bases; J trimming: 8 bases; junction bases outside the gene matches: 8. The CDR3 spans 14 residues. The CDR3 sequence is CASRGTGGRDTIYF. The CDR3 bases are TGTGCCAGCAGGGGAACAGGGGGCAGGGACACCATATATTTT. Drawing the rest from reference TRBV2 and TRBJ1-3, the complete variable domain is EPEVTQTPSHQVTQMGQEVILRCVPISNHLYFYWYRQILGQKVEFLVSFYNNEISEKSEIFDDQFSVERPDGSNFTLKIRSTKLEDSAMYFCASRGTGGRDTIYFGEGSWLTVV.

DNA for the CDR3: TGTGCCACCGCTATTGGGAGGAGCACAGATACGCAGTATTTT. Translated, it gives CATAIGRSTDTQYF. V and J are TRBV15 and TRBJ2-3; TRBD2 is a possible D gene (6 bases). V dropped 8 bases and J dropped 0 bases, with 12 bases sitting between them. Germline V gives CDR1 LNHNV, CDR2 YYDKDF (reference sequence). This CDR3 is 14 amino acids long. The variable domain in full, completed from reference TRBV15 and TRBJ2-3, reads DAMVIQNPRYQVTQFGKPVTLSCSQTLNHNVMYWYQQKSSQAPKLLFHYYDKDFNNEADTPDNFQSRRPNTSFCFLDIRSPGLGDTAMYLCATAIGRSTDTQYFGPGTRLTVL.

The chain links TRBV9 to TRBJ2-5, with 7 bases matching TRBD2. J gave up 4 bases and V 0 bases, and 24 bases lay outside the gene matches. The V gene's germline CDR1 is SGDLS and CDR2 YYNGEE. This CDR3 is 21 amino acids long. CDR3 nucleotide sequence: TGTGCCAGCAGCGTAGAGTCCGCGTGTGTTGGGAGGGGCACTAGAGTAGAGACCCAGTACTTC. Its protein is CASSVESACVGRGTRVETQYF.

The gene calls are TRBV4-3 and TRBJ1-4, with D possibly being TRBD1 (6 bases). The V gene lost 6 bases and the J gene lost 7 bases, with 15 bases spanning the gap. The CDR3 totals 14 residues. Per germline, CDR1 LGHNA and CDR2 YSLEER. The CDR3 DNA follows: TGCGCCAGCAGTCCAGGGGAGGGAAGTGAAAAACTGTTTTTT. Translated, it gives CASSPGEGSEKLFF.

The chain couples TRBV27 to TRBJ2-3, with 12 nucleotides matching TRBD2. The CDR3 totals 16 residues. The germline CDR1 and CDR2 sequences are MNHEY and SMNVEV (reference sequence). The junction had 3 bases not matched to a gene; V was cut back by 3 bases and J by 2 bases. The CDR3: CASSFGLAGYTDTQYF. CDR3 DNA sequence: TGTGCCAGCAGTTTCGGACTAGCGGGGTACACAGATACGCAGTATTTT.

This chain connects TRBV4-1 to TRBJ1-1, with 10 nucleotides matching TRBD1. There are 15 residues in the CDR3. Trimming took 1 base from V and 4 from J; bases not matched to a gene: 3. In germline, CDR1 is MGHRA, CDR2 YSYEKL. CDR3 DNA: TGCGCCAGCAGCCAAGGACAGGGGGCAAGCACTGAAGCTTTCTTT. Its protein product is CASSQGQGASTEAFF.

The gene calls are TRBV7-2 and TRBJ1-1, with 8 bases fitting TRBD1. Germline V gene sequence: CDR1 SGHTA, CDR2 FQGNSA. The CDR3 is 14 amino acids. Trimming removed 3 bases from V and 5 bases from J; junction bases left unmatched: 5. CDR3 sequence (DNA): TGTGCCAGCAGCTTTCAGGGGGCGCCTACTGAAGCTTTCTTT. This encodes CASSFQGAPTEAFF.

The rearrangement uses TRBV15 and TRBJ2-5; 7 nucleotides match TRBD1. Losses at the gene ends were 0 bases for V and 2 bases for J; bases not matched to a gene: 6. This CDR3 has 16 amino acids. The germline gives CDR1 LNHNV, CDR2 YYDKDF (reference sequence). CDR3 sequence: CATSRDLRGRQETQYF. The DNA for the CDR3 is TGTGCCACCAGCAGAGATTTGAGGGGGCGGCAAGAGACCCAGTACTTC.

This clone was observed once. The J gene is TRBJ2-7, the V gene TRBV29-1; tentatively, D is TRBD1 (6 bases). The CDR3 extends over 14 amino acids. Trimming stripped 5 bases from V and 3 bases from J, with 17 bases between. Germline CDR1 is SQVTM and CDR2 is ANQGSEA. The CDR3 sequence is CSVLGSVGGYEQYF. The CDR3 DNA reads TGCAGCGTTCTAGGGAGCGTAGGGGGCTACGAGCAGTACTTC.

CDR3 amino acids: CAISESSVATNEKLFF. DNA of the CDR3: TGTGCCATCAGTGAGTCCTCGGTTGCAACTAATGAAAAACTGTTTTTT. The gene calls are TRBV10-3 and TRBJ1-4; no reliable D call. The CDR3 has 16 amino acids. Germline V gene sequence: CDR1 ENHRY, CDR2 SYGVKD. Trimming removed 0 bases at V and 0 bases at J, with 8 bases between.

J is TRBJ1-3 and V is TRBV30, with D tentatively TRBD1 (6 bases). V gave up 7 bases and J gave up 0 bases, with 13 bases separating them. Germline values: CDR1 GTSNPN, CDR2 SVGIG (reference sequence). This CDR3 comprises 14 residues. In nucleotides, the CDR3 is TGTGCCTCGACAGGTTTAGGCTCTGGAAACACCATATATTTT. Its translation is CASTGLGSGNTIYF.

The V and J genes are TRBV11-1 and TRBJ2-7; 8 nucleotides line up with TRBD1. The CDR3 runs to 15 residues. Germline CDR1 and CDR2: SGHAT and FQDESV (reference sequence). The ends lost 4 bases at V and 2 bases at J; junction bases unmatched: 7. The CDR3 coding sequence is TGTGCCAGCAGCTCAGATGGACAGGGCGCCTACGAGCAGTACTTC. This codes for CASSSDGQGAYEQYF.

The chain recombines TRBV6-5 with TRBJ1-4; D is unresolved. The length of the CDR3 is 16 residues. V was trimmed by 0 bases and J by 3 bases, leaving 11 bases between them. Per the germline V gene, CDR1 is MNHEY and CDR2 is SVGAGI. The DNA of the CDR3 is TGTGCCAGCAGTTACTCGAGTTTCGGGTCTAATGAAAAACTGTTTTTT. It specifies CASSYSSFGSNEKLFF.

The chain is built from TRBV2 and TRBJ2-1; D might be TRBD1 (5 bases). CDR1 and CDR2 from the germline V gene are SNHLY and FYNNEI. With 1 base removed from V and 1 base from J, the gap between germline ends came to 8 bases. This CDR3 has 15 residues. The CDR3 reads CASSEDRLSYNEQFF. The CDR3 DNA sequence: TGTGCCAGCAGTGAAGACAGGCTATCCTACAATGAGCAGTTCTTC.

This clone was detected only a few times. This specimen includes other DNA sequences encoding the same CDR3. This rearrangement joins TRBV7-8 to TRBJ2-1; 10 nucleotides agree with TRBD2. Germline values: CDR1 SGHVS, CDR2 FQNEAQ. Losses at the gene ends were 1 base for V and 3 bases for J; bases not matched to a gene: 3. The CDR3 consists of 16 residues. CDR3 coding DNA: TGTGCCAGCAGCTTAGAAGCGGGGGGGCTCTACAATGAGCAGTTCTTC. This sequence encodes CASSLEAGGLYNEQFF.

The chain is built from TRBV4-3 and TRBJ2-3; 7 bases are shared with TRBD2. CDR1 LGHNA and CDR2 YSLEER come from the germline V gene. The J segment lost 2 bases and the V segment lost 4 bases, leaving 6 bases of the junction unmatched. The CDR3 length is 15 residues. CDR3 residues: CASSRVSGSTDTQYF. The CDR3 DNA sequence: TGCGCCAGCAGCCGGGTTAGCGGGTCCACAGATACGCAGTATTTT.

The V call is TRBV28, the J call TRBJ2-2, with D perhaps TRBD2 (7 bases). Per the germline V gene, CDR1 is MDHEN and CDR2 is SYDVKM. Trimming left V 3 bases short and J 4 bases short, with 15 bases between. The CDR3 totals 16 residues. CDR3 loop: CASSLRGEGFTGELFF. The CDR3 region has the DNA TGTGCCAGCAGTTTGAGGGGGGAGGGTTTCACCGGGGAGCTGTTTTTT.

This rearrangement joins TRBV2 to TRBJ1-5, with 7 bases lining up with TRBD1. V was clipped by 5 bases and J by 2 bases; unmatched bases: 6. Germline lookup yields CDR1 SNHLY and CDR2 FYNNEI. CDR3 length equals 15 residues. CDR3 residues: CASSPQGVGNQPQHF. CDR3 DNA: TGTGCCAGCAGTCCTCAGGGGGTAGGCAATCAGCCCCAGCATTTT.

The chain links TRBV6-5 to TRBJ1-6; unclear D gene. Germline assignment: CDR1 MNHEY and CDR2 SVGAGI. The CDR3 has 13 residues. V dropped 8 bases and J dropped 7 bases, with 12 bases sitting between them. The CDR3 protein is CASRLTFNSPLHF. The DNA for the CDR3 is TGTGCCAGCCGTCTGACTTTCAATTCACCCCTCCACTTT.

The chain carries TRBV20-1 and TRBJ1-3; no clear D. Germline V gives CDR1 DFQATT, CDR2 SNEGSKA (reference sequence). The CDR3 is made up of 11 amino acids. V dropped 2 bases and J dropped 8 bases, with 7 bases sitting between them. The CDR3 DNA reads TGCAGTGCTAGATGGGGAGACACCATATATTTT. It is translated as CSARWGDTIYF.